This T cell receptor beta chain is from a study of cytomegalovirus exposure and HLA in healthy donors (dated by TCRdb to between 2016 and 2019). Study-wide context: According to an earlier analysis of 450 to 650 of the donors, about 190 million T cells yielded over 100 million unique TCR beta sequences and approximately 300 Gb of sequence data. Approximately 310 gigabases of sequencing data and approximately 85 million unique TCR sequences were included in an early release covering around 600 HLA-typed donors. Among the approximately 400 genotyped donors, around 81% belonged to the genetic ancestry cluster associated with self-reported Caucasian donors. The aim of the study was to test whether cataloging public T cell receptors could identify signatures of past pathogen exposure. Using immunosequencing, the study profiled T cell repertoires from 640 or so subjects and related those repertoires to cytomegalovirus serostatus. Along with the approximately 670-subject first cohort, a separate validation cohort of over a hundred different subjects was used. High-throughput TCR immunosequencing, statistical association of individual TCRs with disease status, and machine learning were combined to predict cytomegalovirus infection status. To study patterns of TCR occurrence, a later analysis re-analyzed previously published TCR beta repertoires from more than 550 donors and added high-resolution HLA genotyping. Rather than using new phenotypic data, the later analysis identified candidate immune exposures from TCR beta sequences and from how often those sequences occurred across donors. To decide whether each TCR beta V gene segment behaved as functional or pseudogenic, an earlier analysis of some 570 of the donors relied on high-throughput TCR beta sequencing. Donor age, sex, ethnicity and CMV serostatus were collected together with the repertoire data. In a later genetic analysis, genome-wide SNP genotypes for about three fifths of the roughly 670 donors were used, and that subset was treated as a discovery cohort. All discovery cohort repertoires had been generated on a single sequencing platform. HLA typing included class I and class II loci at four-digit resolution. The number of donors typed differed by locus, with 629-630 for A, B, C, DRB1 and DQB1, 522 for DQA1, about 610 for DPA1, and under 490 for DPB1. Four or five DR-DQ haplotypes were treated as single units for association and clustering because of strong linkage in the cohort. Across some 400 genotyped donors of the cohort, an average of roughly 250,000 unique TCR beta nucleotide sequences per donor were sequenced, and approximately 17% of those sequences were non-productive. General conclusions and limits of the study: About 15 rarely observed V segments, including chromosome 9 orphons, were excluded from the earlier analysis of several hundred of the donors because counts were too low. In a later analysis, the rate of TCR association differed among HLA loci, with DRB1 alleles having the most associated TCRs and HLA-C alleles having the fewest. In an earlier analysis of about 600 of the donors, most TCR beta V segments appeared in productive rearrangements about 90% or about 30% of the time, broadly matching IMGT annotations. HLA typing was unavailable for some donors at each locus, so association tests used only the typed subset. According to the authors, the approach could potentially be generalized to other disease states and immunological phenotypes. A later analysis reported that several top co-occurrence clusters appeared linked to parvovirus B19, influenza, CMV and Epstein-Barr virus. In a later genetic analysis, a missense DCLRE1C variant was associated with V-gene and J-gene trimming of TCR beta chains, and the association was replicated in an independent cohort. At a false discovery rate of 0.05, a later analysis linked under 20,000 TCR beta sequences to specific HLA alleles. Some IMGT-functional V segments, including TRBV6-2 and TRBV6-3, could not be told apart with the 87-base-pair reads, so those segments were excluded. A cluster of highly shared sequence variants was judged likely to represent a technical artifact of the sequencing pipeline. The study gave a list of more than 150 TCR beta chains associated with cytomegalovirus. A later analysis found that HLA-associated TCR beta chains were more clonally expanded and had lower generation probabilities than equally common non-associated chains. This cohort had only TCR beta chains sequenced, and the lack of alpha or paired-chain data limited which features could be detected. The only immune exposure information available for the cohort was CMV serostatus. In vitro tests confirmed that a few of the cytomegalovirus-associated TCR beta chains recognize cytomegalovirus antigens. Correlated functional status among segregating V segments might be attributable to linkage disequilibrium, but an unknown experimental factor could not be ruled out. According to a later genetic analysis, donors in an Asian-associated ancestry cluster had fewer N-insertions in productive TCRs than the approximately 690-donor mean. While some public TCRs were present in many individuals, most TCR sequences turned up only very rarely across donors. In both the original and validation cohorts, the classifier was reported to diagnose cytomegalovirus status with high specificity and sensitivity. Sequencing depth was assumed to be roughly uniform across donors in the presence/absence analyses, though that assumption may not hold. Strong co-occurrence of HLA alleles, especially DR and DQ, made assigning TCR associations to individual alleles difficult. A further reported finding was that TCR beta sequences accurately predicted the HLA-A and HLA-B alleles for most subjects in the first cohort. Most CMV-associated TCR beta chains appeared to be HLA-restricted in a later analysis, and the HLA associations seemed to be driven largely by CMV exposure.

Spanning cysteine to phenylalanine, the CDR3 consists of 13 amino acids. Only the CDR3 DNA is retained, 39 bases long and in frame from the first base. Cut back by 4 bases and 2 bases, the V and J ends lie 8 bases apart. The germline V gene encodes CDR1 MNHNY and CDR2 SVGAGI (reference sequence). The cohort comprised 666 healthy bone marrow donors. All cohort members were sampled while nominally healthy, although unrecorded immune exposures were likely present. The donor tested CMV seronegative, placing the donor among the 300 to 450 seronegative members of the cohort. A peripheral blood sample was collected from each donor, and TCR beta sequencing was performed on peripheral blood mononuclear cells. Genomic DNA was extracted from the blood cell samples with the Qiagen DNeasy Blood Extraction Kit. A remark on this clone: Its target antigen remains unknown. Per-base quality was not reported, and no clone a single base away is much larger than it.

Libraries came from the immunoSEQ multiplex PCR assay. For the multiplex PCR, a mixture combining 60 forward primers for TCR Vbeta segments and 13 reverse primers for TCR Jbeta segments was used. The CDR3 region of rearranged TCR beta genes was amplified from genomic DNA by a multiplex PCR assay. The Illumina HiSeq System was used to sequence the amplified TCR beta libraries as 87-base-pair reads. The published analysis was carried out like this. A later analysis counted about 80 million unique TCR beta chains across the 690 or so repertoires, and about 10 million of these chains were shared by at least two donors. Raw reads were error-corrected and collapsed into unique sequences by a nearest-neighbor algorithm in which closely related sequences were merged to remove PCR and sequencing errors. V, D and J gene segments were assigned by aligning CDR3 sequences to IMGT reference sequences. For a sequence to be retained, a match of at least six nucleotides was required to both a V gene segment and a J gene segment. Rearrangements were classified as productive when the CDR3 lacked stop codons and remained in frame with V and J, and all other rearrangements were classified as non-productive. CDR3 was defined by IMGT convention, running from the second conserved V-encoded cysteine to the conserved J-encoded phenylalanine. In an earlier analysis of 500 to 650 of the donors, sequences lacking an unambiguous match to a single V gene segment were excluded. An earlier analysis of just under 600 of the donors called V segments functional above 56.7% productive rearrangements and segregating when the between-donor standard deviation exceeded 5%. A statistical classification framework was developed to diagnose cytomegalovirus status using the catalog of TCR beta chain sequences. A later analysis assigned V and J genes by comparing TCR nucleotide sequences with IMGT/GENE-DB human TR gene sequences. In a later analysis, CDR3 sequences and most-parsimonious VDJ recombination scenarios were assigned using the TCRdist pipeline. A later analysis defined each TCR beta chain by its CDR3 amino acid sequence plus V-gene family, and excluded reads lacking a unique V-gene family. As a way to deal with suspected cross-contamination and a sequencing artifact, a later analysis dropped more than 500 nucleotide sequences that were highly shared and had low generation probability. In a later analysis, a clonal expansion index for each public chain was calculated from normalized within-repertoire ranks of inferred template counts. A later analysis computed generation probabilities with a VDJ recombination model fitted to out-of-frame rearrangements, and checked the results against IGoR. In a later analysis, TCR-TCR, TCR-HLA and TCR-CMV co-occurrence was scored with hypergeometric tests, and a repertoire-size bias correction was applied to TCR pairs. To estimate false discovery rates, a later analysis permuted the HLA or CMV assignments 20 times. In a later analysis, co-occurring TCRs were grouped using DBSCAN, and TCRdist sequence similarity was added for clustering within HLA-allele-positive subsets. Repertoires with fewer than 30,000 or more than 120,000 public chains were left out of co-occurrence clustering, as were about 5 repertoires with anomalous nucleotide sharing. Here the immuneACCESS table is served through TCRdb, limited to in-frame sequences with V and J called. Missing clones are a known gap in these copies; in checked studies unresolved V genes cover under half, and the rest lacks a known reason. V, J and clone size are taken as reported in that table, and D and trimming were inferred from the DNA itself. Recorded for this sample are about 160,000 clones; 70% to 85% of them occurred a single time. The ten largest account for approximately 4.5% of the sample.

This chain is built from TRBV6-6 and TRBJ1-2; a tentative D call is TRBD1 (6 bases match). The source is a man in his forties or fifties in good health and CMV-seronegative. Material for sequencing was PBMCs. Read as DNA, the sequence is TGTGCCAGCAGTTCGACAGGCAACTATGGCTACACCTTC. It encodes CASSSTGNYGYTF.